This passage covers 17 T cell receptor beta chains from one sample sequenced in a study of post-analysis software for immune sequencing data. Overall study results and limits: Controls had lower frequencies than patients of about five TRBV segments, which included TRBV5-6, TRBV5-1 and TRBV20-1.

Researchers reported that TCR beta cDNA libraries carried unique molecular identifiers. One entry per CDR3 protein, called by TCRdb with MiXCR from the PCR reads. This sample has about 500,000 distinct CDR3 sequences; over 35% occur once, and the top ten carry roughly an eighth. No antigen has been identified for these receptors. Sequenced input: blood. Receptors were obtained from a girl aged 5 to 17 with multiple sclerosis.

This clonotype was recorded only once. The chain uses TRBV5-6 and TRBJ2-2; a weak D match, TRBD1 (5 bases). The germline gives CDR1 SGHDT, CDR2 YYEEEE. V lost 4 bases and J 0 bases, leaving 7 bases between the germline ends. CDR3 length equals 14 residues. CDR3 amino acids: CASSPDTNTGELFF. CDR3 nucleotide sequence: TGTGCCAGCAGCCCGGACACGAACACCGGGGAGCTGTTTTTT.

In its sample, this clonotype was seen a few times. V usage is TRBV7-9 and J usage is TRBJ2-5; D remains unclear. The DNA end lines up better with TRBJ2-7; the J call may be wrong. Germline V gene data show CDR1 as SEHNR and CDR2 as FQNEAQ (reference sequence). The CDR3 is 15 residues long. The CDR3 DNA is TGTGCCAGCAGCCTCGGCTCGGCTATTGCTAACGAGCAGTACTTC. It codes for CASSLGSAIANEQYF.

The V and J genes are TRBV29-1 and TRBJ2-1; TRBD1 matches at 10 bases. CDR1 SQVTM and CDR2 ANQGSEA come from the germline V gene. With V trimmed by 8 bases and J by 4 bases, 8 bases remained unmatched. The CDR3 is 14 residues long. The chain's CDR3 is CSRRDRGAYNEQFF. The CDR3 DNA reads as TGCAGCAGACGGGACAGGGGCGCGTACAATGAGCAGTTCTTC.

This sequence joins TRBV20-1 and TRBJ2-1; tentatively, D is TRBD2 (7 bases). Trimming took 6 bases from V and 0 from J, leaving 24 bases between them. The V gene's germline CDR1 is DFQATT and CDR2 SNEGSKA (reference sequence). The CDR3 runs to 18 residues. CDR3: CSASNRAGVLDSYNEQFF. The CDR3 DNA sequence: TGCAGTGCCAGCAACAGGGCGGGGGTCCTGGACTCCTACAATGAGCAGTTCTTC.

The chain's CDR3 is CSAPRGSTDTQYF. The CDR3 DNA follows: TGCAGTGCTCCCCGCGGGAGCACAGATACGCAGTATTTT. This chain links TRBV20-1 with TRBJ2-3; possibly TRBD2 for D (5 bases). CDR3 length: 13 residues. The V end was cut by 5 bases, the J end by 0 bases, with 9 bases between. Germline V gene data show CDR1 as DFQATT and CDR2 as SNEGSKA (reference sequence).

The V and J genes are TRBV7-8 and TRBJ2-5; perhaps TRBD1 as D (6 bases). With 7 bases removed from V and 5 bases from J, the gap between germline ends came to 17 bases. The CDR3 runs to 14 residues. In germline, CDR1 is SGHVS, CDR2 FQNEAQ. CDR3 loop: CASTPRWGQETQYF. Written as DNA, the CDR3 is TGTGCCAGCACCCCCCGGTGGGGGCAGGAGACCCAGTACTTC.

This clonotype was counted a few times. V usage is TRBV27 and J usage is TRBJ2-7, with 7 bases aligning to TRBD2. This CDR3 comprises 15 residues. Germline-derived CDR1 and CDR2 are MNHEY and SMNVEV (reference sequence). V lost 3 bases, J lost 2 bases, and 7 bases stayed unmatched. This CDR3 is CASSLIAGVTYEQYF. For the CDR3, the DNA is TGTGCCAGCAGTTTGATCGCGGGAGTAACCTACGAGCAGTACTTC.

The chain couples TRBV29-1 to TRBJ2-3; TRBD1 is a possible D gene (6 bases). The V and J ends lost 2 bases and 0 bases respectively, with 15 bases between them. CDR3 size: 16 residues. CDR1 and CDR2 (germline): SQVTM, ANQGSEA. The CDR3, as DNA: TGCAGCGTTGAAAGGTCAGGGGCCTCTAGCACAGATACGCAGTATTTT. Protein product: CSVERSGASSTDTQYF.

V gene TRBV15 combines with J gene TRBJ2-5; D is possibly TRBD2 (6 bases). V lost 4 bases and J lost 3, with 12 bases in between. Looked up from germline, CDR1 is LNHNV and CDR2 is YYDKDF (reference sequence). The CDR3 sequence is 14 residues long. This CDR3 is CATSIGGSEETQYF. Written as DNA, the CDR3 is TGTGCCACCAGCATTGGAGGGTCCGAAGAGACCCAGTACTTC.

The CDR3 DNA reads TGCAGCGTTGTTTCGTGGGTAAGCTCCTACAATGAGCAGTTCTTC. Protein product: CSVVSWVSSYNEQFF. This sequence joins TRBV29-1 and TRBJ2-1; the D is unclear. The ends were cut back, 4 bases at V and 0 bases at J, with 13 bases in the middle. The germline V gene encodes CDR1 SQVTM and CDR2 ANQGSEA. This CDR3 comprises 15 residues.

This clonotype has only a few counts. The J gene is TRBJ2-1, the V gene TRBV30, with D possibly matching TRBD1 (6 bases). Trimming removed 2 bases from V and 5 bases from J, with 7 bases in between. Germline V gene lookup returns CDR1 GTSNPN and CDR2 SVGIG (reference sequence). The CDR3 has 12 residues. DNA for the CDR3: TGTGCCTGGAGTAAGGGGGACAATGAGCAGTTCTTC. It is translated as CAWSKGDNEQFF.

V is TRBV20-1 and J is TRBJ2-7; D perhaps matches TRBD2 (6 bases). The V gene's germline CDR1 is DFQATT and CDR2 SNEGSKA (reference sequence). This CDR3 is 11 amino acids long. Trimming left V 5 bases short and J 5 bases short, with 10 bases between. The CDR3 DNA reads TGCAGTGCTGAGTCTAGCGACGAGCAGTACTTC. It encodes CSAESSDEQYF.

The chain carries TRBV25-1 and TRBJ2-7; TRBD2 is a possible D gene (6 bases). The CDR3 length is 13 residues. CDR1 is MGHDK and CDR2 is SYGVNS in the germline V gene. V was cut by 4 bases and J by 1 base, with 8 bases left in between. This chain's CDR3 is CASSGLGSYEQYF. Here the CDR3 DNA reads TGTGCCAGCAGTGGACTAGGTTCCTACGAGCAGTACTTC.

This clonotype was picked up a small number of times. The CDR3 protein is CASSLRLESYEQYF. As DNA, the CDR3 is TGTGCCAGCAGCTTAAGGCTAGAGTCCTACGAGCAGTACTTC. The chain uses TRBV7-2 and TRBJ2-7; D uncertain. The V end was cut by 2 bases, the J end by 1 base, with 9 bases between. The germline V gene has CDR1 SGHTA and CDR2 FQGNSA. There are 14 residues in the CDR3.

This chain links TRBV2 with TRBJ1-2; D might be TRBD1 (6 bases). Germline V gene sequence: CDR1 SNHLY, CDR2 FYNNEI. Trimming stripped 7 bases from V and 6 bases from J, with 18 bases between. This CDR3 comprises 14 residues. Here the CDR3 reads CASNKKQGGDGYTF. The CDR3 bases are TGTGCCAGCAACAAAAAACAGGGAGGAGATGGCTACACCTTC.

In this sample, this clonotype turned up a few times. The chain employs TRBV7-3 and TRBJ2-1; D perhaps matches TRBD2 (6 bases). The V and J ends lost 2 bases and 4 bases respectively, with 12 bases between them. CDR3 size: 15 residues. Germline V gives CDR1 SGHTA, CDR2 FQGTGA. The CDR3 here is CASSLSRETYNEQFF. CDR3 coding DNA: TGTGCCAGCAGCTTATCCCGGGAGACGTACAATGAGCAGTTCTTC. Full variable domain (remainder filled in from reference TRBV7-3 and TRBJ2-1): GAGVSQTPSNKVTEKGKYVELRCDPISGHTALYWYRQSLGQGPEFLIYFQGTGAADDSGLPNDRFFAVRPEGSVSTLKIQRTERGDSAVYLCASSLSRETYNEQFFGPGTRLTVL.

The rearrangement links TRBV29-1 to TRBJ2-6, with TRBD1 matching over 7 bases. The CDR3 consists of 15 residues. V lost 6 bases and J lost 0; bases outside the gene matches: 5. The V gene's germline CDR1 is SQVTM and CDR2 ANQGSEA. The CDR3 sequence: CSVPTGNSGANVLTF. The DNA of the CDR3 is TGCAGCGTGCCGACAGGGAACTCTGGGGCCAACGTCCTGACTTTC.